This TCR beta chain was obtained from a study of OX40 agonist ivuxolimab in advanced cancers. Study background: Patients in the trial were receiving intravenous ivuxolimab every 2 weeks, at doses of 0.01 to 10 mg/kg. Allowance was made for prior anti-PD-1, anti-PD-L1 or anti-CTLA-4 therapy, and about 37% had some. Study findings and constraints: Clonal expansion by week 6 occurred in CD4+ and CD8+ blood T cells (at 0.1 to 3.0 mg/kg).

Germline-derived CDR1 and CDR2 are GTSNPN and SVGIG (reference sequence). The V and J ends lost 3 bases and 5 bases, in that order; junction bases with no gene match: 11. The CDR3 length is 15 residues. Data came from immunoSEQ multiplex PCR; TCRdb stores just in-frame clones and leaves some out. Found here are around 30,000 clones, 90% of them singletons; the top ten hold 24%. As to this clone: Its cognate antigen is unknown.

The chain uses TRBV30 and TRBJ2-7; 9 nucleotides line up with TRBD2. The sequencing here drew on CD4+ or CD8+ T cells sorted from blood, taken in a trial of the OX40 agonist ivuxolimab. The clonotype comes from an adult with an advanced solid tumor such as melanoma, head and neck, liver or kidney cancer. The CDR3 loop reads CAWSLRASGKNEQYF. In DNA, the CDR3 is TGTGCCTGGAGCCTAAGGGCTAGCGGGAAGAACGAGCAGTACTTC.